This T cell receptor beta chain emerged from a study of shared clonotypes between healthy human individuals. Selected positively for CCR7 and CD45RO-negative, naive CD8 cells excluded terminally differentiated effector memory CD45RA+ cells. Libraries were prepared by immunoSEQ multiplex PCR; TCRdb keeps only in-frame clonotypes and omits some of them. The sample yields roughly 1,800,000 clones, about 95% seen once. Germline CDR1 is SGDLS and CDR2 is YYNGEE. Trimming cost V 0 bases and J 4 bases, with 8 bases left between them. The CDR3 runs to 13 residues. Sequences were obtained from naive CD8+ T cells sorted from blood. The sequence was obtained from a young man in good health. The genes are TRBV9 and TRBJ2-7; D is undetermined. Here the CDR3 DNA reads TGTGCCAGCAGCGTAGGAAGCCAATACGAGCAGTACTTC. Protein sequence: CASSVGSQYEQYF. Variable domain in full (rest from reference TRBV9 and TRBJ2-7): DSGVTQTPKHLITATGQRVTLRCSPRSGDLSVYWYQQSLDQGLQFLIQYYNGEERAKGNILERFSAQQFPDLHSELNLSSLELGDSALYFCASSVGSQYEQYFGPGTRLTVT.